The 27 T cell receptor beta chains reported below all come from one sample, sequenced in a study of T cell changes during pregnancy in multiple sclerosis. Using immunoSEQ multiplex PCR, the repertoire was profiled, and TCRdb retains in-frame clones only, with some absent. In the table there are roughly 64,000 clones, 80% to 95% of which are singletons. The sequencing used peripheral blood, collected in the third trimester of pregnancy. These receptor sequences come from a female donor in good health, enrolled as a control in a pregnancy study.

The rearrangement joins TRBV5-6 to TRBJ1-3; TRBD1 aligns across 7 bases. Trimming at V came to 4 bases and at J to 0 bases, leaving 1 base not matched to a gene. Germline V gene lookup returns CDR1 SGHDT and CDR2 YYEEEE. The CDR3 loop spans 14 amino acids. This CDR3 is CASSGTVSGNTIYF. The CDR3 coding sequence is TGTGCCAGCAGCGGGACAGTCTCTGGAAACACCATATATTTT.

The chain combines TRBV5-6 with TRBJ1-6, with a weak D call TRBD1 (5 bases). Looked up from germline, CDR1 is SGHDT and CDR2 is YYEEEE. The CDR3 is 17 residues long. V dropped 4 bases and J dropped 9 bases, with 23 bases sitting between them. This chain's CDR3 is CASSNRGVGRVTSPLHF. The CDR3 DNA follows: TGTGCCAGCAGCAACCGGGGGGTTGGCAGGGTGACTTCACCCCTCCACTTT.

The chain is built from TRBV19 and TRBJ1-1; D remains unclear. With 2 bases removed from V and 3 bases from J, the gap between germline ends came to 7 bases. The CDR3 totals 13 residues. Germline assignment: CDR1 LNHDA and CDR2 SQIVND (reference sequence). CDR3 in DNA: TGTGCCAGTAGTATACCTCCTCACACTGAAGCTTTCTTT. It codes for CASSIPPHTEAFF.

CDR3 DNA sequence: TGTGCCAGCAGTACAGGGGCTGGGGCCAACGTCCTGACTTTC. It codes for CASSTGAGANVLTF. This chain links TRBV6-6 with TRBJ2-6, with TRBD1 identical over 7 bases. V lost 5 bases to trimming and J lost 2 bases; unmatched junction nucleotides: 0. This CDR3 has 14 residues. The germline V gene encodes CDR1 MNHNY and CDR2 SVGAGI (reference sequence).

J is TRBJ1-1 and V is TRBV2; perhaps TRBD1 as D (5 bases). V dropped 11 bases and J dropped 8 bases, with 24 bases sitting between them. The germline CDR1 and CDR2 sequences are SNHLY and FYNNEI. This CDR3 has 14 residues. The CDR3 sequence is CAENSSQARGEAFF. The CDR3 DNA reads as TGTGCCGAAAATTCTTCGCAGGCACGGGGGGAAGCTTTCTTT.

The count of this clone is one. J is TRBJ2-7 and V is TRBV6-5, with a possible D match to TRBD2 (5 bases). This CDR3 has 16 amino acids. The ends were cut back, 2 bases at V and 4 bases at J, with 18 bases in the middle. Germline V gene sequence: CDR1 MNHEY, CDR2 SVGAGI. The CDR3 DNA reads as TGTGCCAGCAGTTACCAACTTCTCCGGGAATGGTACGAGCAGTACTTC. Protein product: CASSYQLLREWYEQYF.

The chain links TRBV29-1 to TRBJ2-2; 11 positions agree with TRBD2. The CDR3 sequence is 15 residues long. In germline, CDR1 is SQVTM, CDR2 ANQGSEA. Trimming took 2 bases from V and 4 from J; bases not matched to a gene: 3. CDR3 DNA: TGCAGCGTTGAAAGTCTAGCGGGGGGCACCGGGGAGCTGTTTTTT. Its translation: CSVESLAGGTGELFF.

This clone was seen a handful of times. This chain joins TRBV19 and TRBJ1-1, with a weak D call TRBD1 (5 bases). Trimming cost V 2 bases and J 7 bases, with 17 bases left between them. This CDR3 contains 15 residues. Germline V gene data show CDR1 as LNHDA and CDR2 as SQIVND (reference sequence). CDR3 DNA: TGTGCCAGTAGTATATGGGCAGGGAATACAGATGAAGCTTTCTTT. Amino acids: CASSIWAGNTDEAFF.

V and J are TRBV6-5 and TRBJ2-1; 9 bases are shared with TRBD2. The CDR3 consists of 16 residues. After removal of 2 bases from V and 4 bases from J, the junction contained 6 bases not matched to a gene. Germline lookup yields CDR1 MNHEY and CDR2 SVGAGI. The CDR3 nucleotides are TGTGCCAGCAGTTACCATAGCGGGGGACAATACAATGAGCAGTTCTTC. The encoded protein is CASSYHSGGQYNEQFF.

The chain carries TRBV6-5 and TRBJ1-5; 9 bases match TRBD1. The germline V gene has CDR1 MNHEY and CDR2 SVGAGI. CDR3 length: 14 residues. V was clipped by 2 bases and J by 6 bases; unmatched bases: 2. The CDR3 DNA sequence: TGTGCCAGCAGTTACGGGACAGGGACTCAGCCCCAGCATTTT. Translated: CASSYGTGTQPQHF.

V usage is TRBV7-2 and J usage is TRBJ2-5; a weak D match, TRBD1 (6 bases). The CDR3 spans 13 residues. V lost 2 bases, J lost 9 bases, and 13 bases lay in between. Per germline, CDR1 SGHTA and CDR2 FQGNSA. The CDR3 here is CASSLNGGPAQYF. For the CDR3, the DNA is TGTGCCAGCAGCTTAAATGGGGGCCCAGCCCAGTACTTC.

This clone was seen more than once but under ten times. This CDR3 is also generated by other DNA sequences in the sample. The CDR3 reads CASSLAGETQYF. The CDR3 DNA follows: TGCGCCAGCAGCTTGGCCGGGGAGACCCAGTACTTC. This chain connects TRBV5-1 to TRBJ2-5; no definite D call. This CDR3 has 12 amino acids. The germline gives CDR1 SGHRS, CDR2 YFSETQ. Trimming left V 0 bases short and J 5 bases short, with 5 bases between.

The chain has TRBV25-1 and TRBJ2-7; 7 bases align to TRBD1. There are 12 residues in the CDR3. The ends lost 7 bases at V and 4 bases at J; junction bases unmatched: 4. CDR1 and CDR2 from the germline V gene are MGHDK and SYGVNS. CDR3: CASNAGGYEQYF. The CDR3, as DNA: TGTGCCAGCAATGCAGGGGGATACGAGCAGTACTTC.

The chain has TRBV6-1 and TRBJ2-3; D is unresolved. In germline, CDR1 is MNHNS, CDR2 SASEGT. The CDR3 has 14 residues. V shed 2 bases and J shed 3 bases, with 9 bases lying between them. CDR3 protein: CASSETDLTDTQYF. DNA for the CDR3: TGTGCCAGCAGTGAAACAGATTTAACAGATACGCAGTATTTT.

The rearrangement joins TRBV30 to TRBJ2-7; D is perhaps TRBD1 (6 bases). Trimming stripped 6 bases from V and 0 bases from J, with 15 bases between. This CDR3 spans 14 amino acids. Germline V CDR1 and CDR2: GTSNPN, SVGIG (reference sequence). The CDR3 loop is CACTEDSRSYEQYF. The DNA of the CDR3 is TGTGCCTGCACGGAGGACAGTCGCTCCTACGAGCAGTACTTC. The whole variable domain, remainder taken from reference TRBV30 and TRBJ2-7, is SQTIHQWPATLVQPVGSPLSLECTVEGTSNPNLYWYRQAAGRGLQLLFYSVGIGQISSEVPQNLSASRPQDRQFILSSKKLLLSDSGFYLCACTEDSRSYEQYFGPGTRLTVT.

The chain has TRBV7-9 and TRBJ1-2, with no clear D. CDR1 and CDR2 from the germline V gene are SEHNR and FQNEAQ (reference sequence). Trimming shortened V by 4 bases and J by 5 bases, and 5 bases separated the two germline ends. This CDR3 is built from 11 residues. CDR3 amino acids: CASSWQYGYTF. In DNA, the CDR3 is TGTGCCAGCAGCTGGCAGTATGGCTACACCTTC. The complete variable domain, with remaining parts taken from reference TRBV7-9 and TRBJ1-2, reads DTGVSQNPRHKITKRGQNVTFRCDPISEHNRLYWYRQTLGQGPEFLTYFQNEAQLEKSRLLSDRFSAERPKGSFSTLEIQRTEQGDSAMYLCASSWQYGYTFGSGTRLTVV.

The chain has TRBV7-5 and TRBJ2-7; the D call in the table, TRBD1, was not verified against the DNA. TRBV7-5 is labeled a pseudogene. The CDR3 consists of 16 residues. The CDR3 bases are TGTGCCAGAAGCTTGCCCTCGGGACAACCTCCCTACGAGCAGTACTTC. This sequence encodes CARSLPSGQPPYEQYF.

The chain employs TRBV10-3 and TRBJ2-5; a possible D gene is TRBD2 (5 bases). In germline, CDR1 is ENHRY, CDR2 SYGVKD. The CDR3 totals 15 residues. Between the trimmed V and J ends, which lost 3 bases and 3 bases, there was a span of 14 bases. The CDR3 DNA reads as TGTGCCATCAGTGATCGAGGAGCGGTGAAAGAGACCCAGTACTTC. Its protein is CAISDRGAVKETQYF.

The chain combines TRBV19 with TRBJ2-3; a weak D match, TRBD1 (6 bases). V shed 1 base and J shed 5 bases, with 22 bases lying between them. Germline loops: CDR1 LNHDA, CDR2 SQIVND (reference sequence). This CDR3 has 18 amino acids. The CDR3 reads CASSIVRAVGHHEDTQYF. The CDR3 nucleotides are TGTGCCAGTAGTATAGTAAGAGCGGTGGGACACCACGAAGATACGCAGTATTTT.

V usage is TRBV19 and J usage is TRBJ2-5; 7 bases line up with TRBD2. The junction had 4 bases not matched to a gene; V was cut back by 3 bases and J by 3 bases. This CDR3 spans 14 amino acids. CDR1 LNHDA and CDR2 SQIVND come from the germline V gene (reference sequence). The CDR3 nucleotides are TGTGCCAGTAGTATCTGGCTAGCGGAAGAGACCCAGTACTTC. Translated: CASSIWLAEETQYF.

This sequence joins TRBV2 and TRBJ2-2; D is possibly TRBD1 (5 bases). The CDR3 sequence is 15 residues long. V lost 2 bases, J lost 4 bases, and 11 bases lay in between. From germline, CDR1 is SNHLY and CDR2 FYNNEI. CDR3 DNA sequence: TGTGCCAGCAGTGAACAGACAGTATCCACCGGGGAGCTGTTTTTT. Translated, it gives CASSEQTVSTGELFF. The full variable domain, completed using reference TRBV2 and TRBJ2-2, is EPEVTQTPSHQVTQMGQEVILRCVPISNHLYFYWYRQILGQKVEFLVSFYNNEISEKSEIFDDQFSVERPDGSNFTLKIRSTKLEDSAMYFCASSEQTVSTGELFFGEGSRLTVL.

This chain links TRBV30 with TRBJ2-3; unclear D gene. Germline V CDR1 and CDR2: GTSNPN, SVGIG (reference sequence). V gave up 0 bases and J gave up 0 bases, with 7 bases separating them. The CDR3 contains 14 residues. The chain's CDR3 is CAWSVFISTDTQYF. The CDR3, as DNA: TGTGCCTGGAGTGTATTTATTAGCACAGATACGCAGTATTTT.

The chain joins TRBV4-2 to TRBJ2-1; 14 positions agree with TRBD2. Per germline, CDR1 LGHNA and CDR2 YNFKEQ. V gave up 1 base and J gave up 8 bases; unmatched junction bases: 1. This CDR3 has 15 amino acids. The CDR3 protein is CASSQGGLAGDEQFF. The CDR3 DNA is TGTGCCAGCAGCCAAGGGGGACTAGCGGGGGATGAGCAGTTCTTC.

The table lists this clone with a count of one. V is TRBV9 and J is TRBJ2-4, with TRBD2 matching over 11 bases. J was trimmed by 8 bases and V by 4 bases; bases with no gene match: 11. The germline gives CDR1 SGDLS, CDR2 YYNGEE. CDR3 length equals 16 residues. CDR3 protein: CASSPASGGSGDIQYF. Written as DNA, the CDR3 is TGTGCCAGCAGCCCGGCTAGCGGGGGGAGTGGGGACATTCAGTACTTC.

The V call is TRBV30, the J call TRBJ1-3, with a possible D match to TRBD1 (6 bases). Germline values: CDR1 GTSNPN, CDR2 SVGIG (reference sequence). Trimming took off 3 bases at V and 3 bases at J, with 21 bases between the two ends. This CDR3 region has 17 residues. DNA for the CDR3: TGTGCCTGGAGCAACCGGGCCTCAGGGGTGGGTGGAAACACCATATATTTT. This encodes CAWSNRASGVGGNTIYF.

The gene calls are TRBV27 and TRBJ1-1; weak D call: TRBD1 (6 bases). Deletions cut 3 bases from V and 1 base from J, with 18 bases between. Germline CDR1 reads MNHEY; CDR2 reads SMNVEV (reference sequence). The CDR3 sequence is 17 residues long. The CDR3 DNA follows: TGTGCCAGCAGTTTGGGAACAGGGCTTTTAGGGAACACTGAAGCTTTCTTT. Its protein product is CASSLGTGLLGNTEAFF.

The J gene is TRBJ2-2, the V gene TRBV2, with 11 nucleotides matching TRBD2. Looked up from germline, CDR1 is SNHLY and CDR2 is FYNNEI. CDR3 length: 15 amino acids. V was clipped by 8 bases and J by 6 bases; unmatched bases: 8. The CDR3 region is CASDSGRELAGELFF. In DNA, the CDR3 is TGTGCCAGCGATAGCGGGAGGGAATTGGCCGGGGAGCTGTTTTTT.